The sequence of this T cell receptor beta chain was determined in a study of blood T cells in healthy people across ages. Ranging in age from about 6 to 95, the donors were healthy Caucasian individuals from Russia. Using a J-beta primer mix together with a sample-barcoded 5' primer, a second PCR was run for roughly 6 to 11 cycles. TCRdb itself ran the 5' RACE reads through MiXCR, one entry per CDR3 protein. The sample has about 1.6 million distinct CDR3 sequences, 30% to 35% seen once; the top ten hold 11%. This CDR3 is built from 16 residues. Trimming took 2 bases from V and 4 from J; bases not matched to a gene: 12. The germline V gene has CDR1 GTSNPN and CDR2 SVGIG (reference sequence).

The chain is built from TRBV30 and TRBJ1-2; 8 bases line up with TRBD1. Source material: blood. The sequence was obtained from a young woman in good health. As DNA, the CDR3 is TGTGCCTGGAGTCCGGAGGGAACAGGGGGTTTCTATGGCTACACCTTC. This sequence encodes CAWSPEGTGGFYGYTF. The full variable domain, in which reference TRBV30 and TRBJ1-2 provide the parts outside the CDR3, is SQTIHQWPATLVQPVGSPLSLECTVEGTSNPNLYWYRQAAGRGLQLLFYSVGIGQISSEVPQNLSASRPQDRQFILSSKKLLLSDSGFYLCAWSPEGTGGFYGYTFGSGTRLTVV.